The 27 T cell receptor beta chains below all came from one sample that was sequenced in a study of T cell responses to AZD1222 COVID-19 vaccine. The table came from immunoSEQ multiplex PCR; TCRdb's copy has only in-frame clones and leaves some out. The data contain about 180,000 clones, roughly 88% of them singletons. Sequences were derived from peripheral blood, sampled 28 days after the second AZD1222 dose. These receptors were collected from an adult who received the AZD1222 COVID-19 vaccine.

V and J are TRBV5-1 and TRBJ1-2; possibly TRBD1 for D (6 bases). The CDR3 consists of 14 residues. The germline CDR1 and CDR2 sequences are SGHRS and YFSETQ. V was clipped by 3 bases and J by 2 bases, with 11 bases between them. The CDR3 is CASSSGGGNYGYTF. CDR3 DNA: TGCGCCAGCAGCTCGGGCGGGGGCAACTATGGCTACACCTTC.

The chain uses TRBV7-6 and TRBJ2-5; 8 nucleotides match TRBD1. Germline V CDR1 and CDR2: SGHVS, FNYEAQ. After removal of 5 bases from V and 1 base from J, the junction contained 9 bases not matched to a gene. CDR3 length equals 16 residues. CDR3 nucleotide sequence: TGTGCCAGCAGCCTGACAGGGGCAACCACCCAAGAGACCCAGTACTTC. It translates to CASSLTGATTQETQYF.

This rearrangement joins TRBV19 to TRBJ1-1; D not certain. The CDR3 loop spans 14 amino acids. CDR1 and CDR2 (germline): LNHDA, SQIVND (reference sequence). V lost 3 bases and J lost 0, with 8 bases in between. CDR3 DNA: TGTGCCAGTAGTATTTTGAAGGTGAACACTGAAGCTTTCTTT. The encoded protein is CASSILKVNTEAFF.

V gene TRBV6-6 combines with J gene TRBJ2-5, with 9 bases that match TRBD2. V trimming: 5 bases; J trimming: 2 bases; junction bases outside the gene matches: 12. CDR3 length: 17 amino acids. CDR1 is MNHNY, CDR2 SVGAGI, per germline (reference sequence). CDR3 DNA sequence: TGTGCCAGCAGTCCTCGGATAGCGGGGGCCCGGCAAGAGACCCAGTACTTC. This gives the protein CASSPRIAGARQETQYF.

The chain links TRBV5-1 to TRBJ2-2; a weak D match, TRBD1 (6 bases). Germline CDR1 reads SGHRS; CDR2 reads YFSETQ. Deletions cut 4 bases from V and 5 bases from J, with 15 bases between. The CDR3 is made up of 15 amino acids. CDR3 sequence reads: CASSLGQRGTGELFF. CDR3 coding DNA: TGCGCCAGCAGCCTCGGTCAGAGGGGGACCGGGGAGCTGTTTTTT.

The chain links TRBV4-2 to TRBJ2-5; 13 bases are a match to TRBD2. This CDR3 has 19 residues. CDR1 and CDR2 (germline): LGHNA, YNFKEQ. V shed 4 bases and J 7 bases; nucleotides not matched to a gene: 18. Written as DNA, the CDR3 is TGTGCCAGCAGCCTCCCCGGGACTAGCGGGAATCGAAGACAATGGACCCAGTACTTC. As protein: CASSLPGTSGNRRQWTQYF.

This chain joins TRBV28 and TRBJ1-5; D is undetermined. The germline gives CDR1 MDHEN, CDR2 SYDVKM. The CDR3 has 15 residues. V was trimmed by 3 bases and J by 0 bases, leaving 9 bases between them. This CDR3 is CASSFGFYSNQPQHF. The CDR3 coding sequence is TGTGCCAGCAGTTTTGGATTCTATAGCAATCAGCCCCAGCATTTT. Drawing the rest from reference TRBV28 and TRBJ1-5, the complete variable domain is DVKVTQSSRYLVKRTGEKVFLECVQDMDHENMFWYRQDPGLGLRLIYFSYDVKMKEKGDIPEGYSVSREKKERFSLILESASTNQTSMYLCASSFGFYSNQPQHFGDGTRLSIL.

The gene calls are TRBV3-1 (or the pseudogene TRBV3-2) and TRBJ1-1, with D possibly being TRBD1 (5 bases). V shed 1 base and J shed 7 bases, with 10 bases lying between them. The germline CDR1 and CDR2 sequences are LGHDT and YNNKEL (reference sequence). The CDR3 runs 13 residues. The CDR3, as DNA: TGTGCCAGCAGCCAAGGCGGGACCAGTGAAGCTTTCTTT. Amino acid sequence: CASSQGGTSEAFF.

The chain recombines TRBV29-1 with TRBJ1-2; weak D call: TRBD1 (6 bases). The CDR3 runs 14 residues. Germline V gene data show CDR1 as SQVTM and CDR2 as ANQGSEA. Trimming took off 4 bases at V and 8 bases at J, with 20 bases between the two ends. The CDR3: CSVVTGGGAGGYTF. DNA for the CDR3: TGCAGCGTTGTAACCGGCGGGGGCGCGGGAGGCTACACCTTC.

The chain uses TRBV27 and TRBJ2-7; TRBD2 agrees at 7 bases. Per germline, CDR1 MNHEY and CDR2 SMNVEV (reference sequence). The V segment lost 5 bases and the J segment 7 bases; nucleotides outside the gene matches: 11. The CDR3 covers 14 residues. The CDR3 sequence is CASSPRDPGREQYF. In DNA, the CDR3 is TGTGCCAGCAGTCCCCGGGACCCCGGGAGGGAGCAGTACTTC.

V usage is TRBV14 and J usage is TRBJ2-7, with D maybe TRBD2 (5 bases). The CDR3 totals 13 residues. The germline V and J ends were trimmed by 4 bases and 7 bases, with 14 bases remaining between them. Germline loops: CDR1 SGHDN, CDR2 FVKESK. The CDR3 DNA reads TGTGCCAGCAGCCCTCACCTTCCGGGGGAGCAGTACTTC. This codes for CASSPHLPGEQYF.

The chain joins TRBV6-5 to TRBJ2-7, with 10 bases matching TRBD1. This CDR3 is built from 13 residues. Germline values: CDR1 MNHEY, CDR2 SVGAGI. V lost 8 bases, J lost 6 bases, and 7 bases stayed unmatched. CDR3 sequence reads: CASGETGGSEQYF. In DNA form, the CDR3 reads TGTGCCAGCGGCGAGACAGGGGGCTCCGAGCAGTACTTC.

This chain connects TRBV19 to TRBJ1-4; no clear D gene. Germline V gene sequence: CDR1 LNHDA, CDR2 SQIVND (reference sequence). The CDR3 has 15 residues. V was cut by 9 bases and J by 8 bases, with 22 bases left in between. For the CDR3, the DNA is TGTGCCAGCTCCCTCCGCCGGGCGGCAGGAGAAAAACTGTTTTTT. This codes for CASSLRRAAGEKLFF.

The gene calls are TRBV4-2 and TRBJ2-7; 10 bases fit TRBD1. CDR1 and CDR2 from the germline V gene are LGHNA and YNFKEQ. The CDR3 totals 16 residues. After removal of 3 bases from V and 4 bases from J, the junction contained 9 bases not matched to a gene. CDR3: CASSQGQGSVGYEQYF. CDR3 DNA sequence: TGTGCCAGCAGCCAGGGACAGGGGTCCGTAGGTTACGAGCAGTACTTC.

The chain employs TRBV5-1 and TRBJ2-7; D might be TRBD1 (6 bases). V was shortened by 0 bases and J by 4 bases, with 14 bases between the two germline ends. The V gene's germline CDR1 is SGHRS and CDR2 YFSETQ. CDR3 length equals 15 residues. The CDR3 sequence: CASSLASRGWYEQYF. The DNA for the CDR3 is TGCGCCAGCAGCTTGGCCTCCAGGGGATGGTACGAGCAGTACTTC. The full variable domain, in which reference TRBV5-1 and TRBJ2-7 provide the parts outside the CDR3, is KAGVTQTPRYLIKTRGQQVTLSCSPISGHRSVSWYQQTPGQGLQFLFEYFSETQRNKGNFPGRFSGRQFSNSRSEMNVSTLELGDSALYLCASSLASRGWYEQYFGPGTRLTVT.

CDR3 sequence (DNA): TGCGCCAGCAGCCCCGGTAGGGAGGTAATGACCGGGGAGCTGTTTTTT. Protein product: CASSPGREVMTGELFF. This chain joins TRBV5-1 and TRBJ2-2, with D maybe TRBD2 (6 bases). The CDR3 has 16 amino acids. Germline CDR1 reads SGHRS; CDR2 reads YFSETQ. Trimming cost V 4 bases and J 5 bases, with 18 bases left between them.

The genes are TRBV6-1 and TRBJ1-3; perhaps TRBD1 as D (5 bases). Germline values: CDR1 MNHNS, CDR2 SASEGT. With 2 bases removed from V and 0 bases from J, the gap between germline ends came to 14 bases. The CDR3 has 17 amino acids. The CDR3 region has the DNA TGTGCCAGCAGTGAATTAGGGGTTTCAAGCTCTGGAAACACCATATATTTT. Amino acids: CASSELGVSSSGNTIYF.

CDR3 region: CASSDLTSGGSTDTQYF. CDR3 in DNA: TGTGCCAGCAGCGACCTTACTAGCGGGGGTAGCACAGATACGCAGTATTTT. The chain combines TRBV9 with TRBJ2-3, with 11 bases aligning to TRBD2. The length of the CDR3 is 17 residues. In germline, CDR1 is SGDLS, CDR2 YYNGEE. The V and J ends lost 3 bases and 0 bases, in that order; junction bases with no gene match: 6.

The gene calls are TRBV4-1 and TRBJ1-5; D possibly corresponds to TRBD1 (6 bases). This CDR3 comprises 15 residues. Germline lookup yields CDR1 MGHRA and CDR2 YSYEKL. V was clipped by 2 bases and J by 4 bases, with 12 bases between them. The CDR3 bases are TGCGCCAGCAGCCAAACAGGGAACGGGAATCAGCCCCAGCATTTT. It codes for CASSQTGNGNQPQHF.

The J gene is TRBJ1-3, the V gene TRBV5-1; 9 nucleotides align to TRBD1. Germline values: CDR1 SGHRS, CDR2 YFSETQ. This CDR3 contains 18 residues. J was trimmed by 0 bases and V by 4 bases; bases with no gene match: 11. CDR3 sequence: CASSPGRQGGLSGNTIYF. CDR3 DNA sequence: TGCGCCAGCAGCCCTGGCCGACAGGGGGGTCTCTCTGGAAACACCATATATTTT.

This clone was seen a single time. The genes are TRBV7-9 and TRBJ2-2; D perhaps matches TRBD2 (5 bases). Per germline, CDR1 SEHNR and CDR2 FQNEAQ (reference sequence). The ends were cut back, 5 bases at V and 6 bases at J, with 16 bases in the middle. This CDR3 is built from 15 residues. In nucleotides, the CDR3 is TGTGCCAGCAGCCCGAGGGTTCTAAAGCCCGGGGAGCTGTTTTTT. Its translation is CASSPRVLKPGELFF.

The CDR3 coding sequence is TGTGCCAGTAGTGGTGGGGGCGATGAGCAGTTCTTC. Its protein is CASSGGGDEQFF. This rearrangement joins TRBV19 to TRBJ2-1; tentative D call: TRBD1 (6 bases). Germline V lookup: CDR1 LNHDA, CDR2 SQIVND (reference sequence). This CDR3 region has 12 residues. With 5 bases removed from V and 8 bases from J, the gap between germline ends came to 10 bases.

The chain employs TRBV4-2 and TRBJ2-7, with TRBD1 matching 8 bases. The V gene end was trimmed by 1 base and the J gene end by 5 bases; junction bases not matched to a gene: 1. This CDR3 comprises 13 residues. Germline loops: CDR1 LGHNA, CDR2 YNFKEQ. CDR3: CASSQAGQDEQYF. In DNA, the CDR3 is TGTGCCAGCAGCCAAGCGGGACAGGACGAGCAGTACTTC.

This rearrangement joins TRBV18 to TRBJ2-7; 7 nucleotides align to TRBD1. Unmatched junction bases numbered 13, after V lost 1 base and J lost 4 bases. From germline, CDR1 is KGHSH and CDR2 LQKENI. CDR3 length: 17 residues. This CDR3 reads CASSPLPPTGTAYEQYF. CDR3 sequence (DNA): TGTGCCAGCTCACCACTCCCCCCGACAGGGACGGCTTACGAGCAGTACTTC.

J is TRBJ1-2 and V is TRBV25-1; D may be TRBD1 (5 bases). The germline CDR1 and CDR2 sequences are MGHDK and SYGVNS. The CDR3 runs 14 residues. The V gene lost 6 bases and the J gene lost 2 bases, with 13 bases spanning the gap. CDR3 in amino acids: CASRARAGNYGYTF. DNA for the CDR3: TGTGCCAGCAGGGCCAGGGCAGGCAACTATGGCTACACCTTC.

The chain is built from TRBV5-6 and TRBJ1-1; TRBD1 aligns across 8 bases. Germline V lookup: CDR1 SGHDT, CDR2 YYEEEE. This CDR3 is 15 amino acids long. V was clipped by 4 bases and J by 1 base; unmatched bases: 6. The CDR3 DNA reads TGTGCCAGCAGCCCGGCGGGGACAGGGAACACTGAAGCTTTCTTT. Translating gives CASSPAGTGNTEAFF.

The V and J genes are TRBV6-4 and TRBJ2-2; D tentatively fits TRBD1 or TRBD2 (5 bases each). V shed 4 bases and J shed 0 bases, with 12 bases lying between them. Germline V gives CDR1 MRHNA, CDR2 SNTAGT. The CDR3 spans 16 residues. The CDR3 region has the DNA TGTGCCAGCAGTGTTGAGGGGTACCCGAACACCGGGGAGCTGTTTTTT. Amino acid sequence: CASSVEGYPNTGELFF.